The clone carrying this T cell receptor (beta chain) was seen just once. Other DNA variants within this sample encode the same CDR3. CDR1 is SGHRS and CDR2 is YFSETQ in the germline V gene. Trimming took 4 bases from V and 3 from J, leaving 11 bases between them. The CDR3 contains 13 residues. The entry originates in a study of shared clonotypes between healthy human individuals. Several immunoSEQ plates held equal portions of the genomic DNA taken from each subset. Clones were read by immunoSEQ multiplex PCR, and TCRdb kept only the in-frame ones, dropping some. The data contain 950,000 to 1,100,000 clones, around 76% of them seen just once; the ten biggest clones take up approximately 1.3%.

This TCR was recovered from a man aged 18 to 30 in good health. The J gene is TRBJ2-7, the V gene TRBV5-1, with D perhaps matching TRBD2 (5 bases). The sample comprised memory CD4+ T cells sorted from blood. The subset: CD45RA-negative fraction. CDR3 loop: CASSPPGVYEQYF. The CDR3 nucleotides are TGCGCCAGCAGCCCCCCCGGGGTCTACGAGCAGTACTTC.